Listed here are 29 T cell receptor beta chains from one sample, sequenced in a study of blood T cell repertoires in COVID-19. Sequencing used immunoSEQ multiplex PCR; TCRdb keeps in-frame clones, though not all of them. This table has about 280,000 clones, 70% to 90% appearing once. The material sequenced was PBMCs or T cells enriched from blood (not recorded which). The origin of the receptors is a woman between 35 and 50 years old who had recovered from COVID-19.

This rearrangement joins TRBV5-4 to TRBJ1-5; 12 nucleotides match TRBD1. The germline gives CDR1 SGHNT, CDR2 YYREEE (reference sequence). V dropped 4 bases and J dropped 6; count of bases not matched to a gene: 8. The CDR3 runs 16 residues. CDR3 region: CASSIGGQGAGQPQHF. CDR3 coding DNA: TGTGCCAGCAGCATTGGGGGACAGGGGGCTGGTCAGCCCCAGCATTTT.

V and J are TRBV7-2 and TRBJ1-6, with a tentative D call TRBD1 (5 bases). The CDR3 has 15 amino acids. Looked up from germline, CDR1 is SGHTA and CDR2 is FQGNSA. V dropped 7 bases and J dropped 9 bases, with 19 bases sitting between them. The CDR3, as DNA: TGTGCCAGCATCCTCACGGGGGGTATGGGTTCACCCCTCCACTTT. This codes for CASILTGGMGSPLHF.

The chain recombines TRBV7-2 with TRBJ1-1, with TRBD1 matching over 7 bases. CDR1 SGHTA and CDR2 FQGNSA come from the germline V gene. The CDR3 is 14 amino acids. V dropped 2 bases and J dropped 5; count of bases not matched to a gene: 5. The CDR3 DNA sequence: TGTGCCAGCAGCTTACCCGACAGGGCGACTGAAGCTTTCTTT. Translation: CASSLPDRATEAFF. Combining the CDR3 with reference TRBV7-2 and TRBJ1-1 gives the whole variable domain GAGVSQSPSNKVTEKGKDVELRCDPISGHTALYWYRQSLGQGLEFLIYFQGNSAPDKSGLPSDRFSAERTGGSVSTLTIQRTQQEDSAVYLCASSLPDRATEAFFGQGTRLTVV.

This clone came up once. The J gene is TRBJ1-2, the V gene TRBV5-1, with 7 bases lining up with TRBD1. Trimming at V came to 2 bases and at J to 4 bases, leaving 11 bases not matched to a gene. The CDR3 loop spans 16 amino acids. Per germline, CDR1 SGHRS and CDR2 YFSETQ. The DNA of the CDR3 is TGCGCCAGCAGCTTACTGGTCGGGACAGCTATCTATGGCTACACCTTC. Its protein product is CASSLLVGTAIYGYTF.

This chain connects TRBV7-3 to TRBJ1-6; D might be TRBD1 (6 bases). The V end was cut by 2 bases, the J end by 7 bases, with 9 bases between. This CDR3 has 14 amino acids. Germline V gives CDR1 SGHTA, CDR2 FQGTGA. The CDR3 is CASSLDRLNSPLHF. The CDR3 DNA sequence: TGTGCCAGCAGCTTAGACAGGCTGAATTCACCCCTCCACTTT.

The genes are TRBV13 and TRBJ2-3; 9 nucleotides align to TRBD2. V lost 5 bases to trimming and J lost 1 base; unmatched junction nucleotides: 13. CDR3 length equals 18 residues. CDR1 is PRHDT, CDR2 FYEKMQ, per germline (reference sequence). CDR3 region: CASSLGTSRRGGTDTQYF. DNA for the CDR3: TGTGCCAGCAGCCTTGGGACTAGCCGGAGAGGGGGCACAGATACGCAGTATTTT.

In DNA, the CDR3 is TGTGCCAGCAGTTACTCACCTGGGTGGAGGACCTACACCTTC. It specifies CASSYSPGWRTYTF. V is TRBV6-5 and J is TRBJ1-2; no clear D gene. Per germline, CDR1 MNHEY and CDR2 SVGAGI. CDR3 length: 14 amino acids. The V and J ends lost 0 bases and 10 bases respectively, with 15 bases between them.

The V and J genes are TRBV3-1 (or the pseudogene TRBV3-2) and TRBJ2-3, with 13 nucleotides matching TRBD2. Trimming at V came to 4 bases and at J to 5 bases, leaving 6 bases not matched to a gene. Per the germline V gene, CDR1 is LGHDT and CDR2 is YNNKEL (reference sequence). The CDR3 contains 16 residues. CDR3 sequence: CASSRRTSGSVDTQYF. The CDR3 region has the DNA TGTGCCAGCAGCCGTCGGACTAGCGGGAGTGTAGATACGCAGTATTTT.

The J gene is TRBJ1-1, the V gene TRBV5-1; D is ambiguous. V shed 3 bases and J shed 0 bases, with 6 bases lying between them. The V gene's germline CDR1 is SGHRS and CDR2 YFSETQ. The CDR3 is 13 residues long. The CDR3 DNA reads as TGCGCCAGCAGCTCCAATCTGAACACTGAAGCTTTCTTT. Residues: CASSSNLNTEAFF.

This rearrangement joins TRBV4-3 to TRBJ1-5, with D uncertain. The CDR3 consists of 14 residues. The germline V gene encodes CDR1 LGHNA and CDR2 YSLEER. Trimming shortened V by 4 bases and J by 5 bases, and 12 bases separated the two germline ends. CDR3 coding DNA: TGCGCCAGCAGCCCCCAGCGGGAGGATCAGCCCCAGCATTTT. Protein: CASSPQREDQPQHF.

V is TRBV9 and J is TRBJ2-1, with 14 bases fitting TRBD2. The V gene end was trimmed by 0 bases and the J gene end by 10 bases; junction bases not matched to a gene: 6. The CDR3 consists of 16 residues. CDR1 is SGDLS and CDR2 is YYNGEE in the germline V gene. The CDR3 nucleotides are TGTGCCAGCAGCGTAGGTAGGGGACTAGCGGGAGAAGAGCAGTTCTTC. This encodes CASSVGRGLAGEEQFF. Full variable domain (rest looked up from reference TRBV9 and TRBJ2-1): DSGVTQTPKHLITATGQRVTLRCSPRSGDLSVYWYQQSLDQGLQFLIQYYNGEERAKGNILERFSAQQFPDLHSELNLSSLELGDSALYFCASSVGRGLAGEEQFFGPGTRLTVL.

The chain recombines TRBV28 with TRBJ1-2; 7 nucleotides agree with TRBD1. The V and J ends lost 7 bases and 4 bases, in that order; junction bases with no gene match: 12. From germline, CDR1 is MDHEN and CDR2 SYDVKM. This CDR3 spans 15 amino acids. The CDR3: CASTVEAGGPYGYTF. The CDR3 DNA reads TGTGCCAGCACCGTGGAAGCAGGGGGACCCTATGGCTACACCTTC.

This clone was detected once. This chain links TRBV4-3 with TRBJ1-2, with D tentatively TRBD1 (5 bases). Germline CDR1 and CDR2: LGHNA and YSLEER. This CDR3 contains 18 residues. Trimming pared 3 bases from V and 4 bases from J, leaving 24 bases between. CDR3 sequence (DNA): TGCGCCAGCAGCCAGGACAACGCCGGGACTCGGGCACGCTATGGCTACACCTTC. Translated: CASSQDNAGTRARYGYTF.

The chain uses TRBV5-5 and TRBJ1-6; D is uncertain. Trimming removed 2 bases from V and 2 bases from J, with 5 bases in between. Germline V lookup: CDR1 SGHKS, CDR2 YYEKEE (reference sequence). The CDR3 contains 14 residues. For the CDR3, the DNA is TGTGCCAGCAGCTTCGAGCCCTATAATTCACCCCTCCACTTT. This gives the protein CASSFEPYNSPLHF.

The chain combines TRBV11-3 with TRBJ1-1, with no clear D. CDR3 length: 14 amino acids. The germline V gene has CDR1 SGHNT and CDR2 YENEEA. V was pared by 1 base and J by 2 bases, with 8 bases between. CDR3 bases: TGTGCCAGCAGCTTAGGAGGCAGCAACACTGAAGCTTTCTTT. This codes for CASSLGGSNTEAFF.

The chain is built from TRBV6-6 and TRBJ2-3; 11 bases are a match to TRBD2. Germline CDR1 and CDR2: MNHNY and SVGAGI (reference sequence). The V gene end was trimmed by 5 bases and the J gene end by 8 bases; junction bases not matched to a gene: 12. The CDR3 runs to 16 residues. The CDR3 DNA reads TGTGCCAGCAGTACCGAACTAGCGGGAGTAGTGGCTACGCAGTATTTT. The encoded protein is CASSTELAGVVATQYF.

The chain employs TRBV19 and TRBJ2-5; TRBD1 aligns across 10 bases. The V and J ends lost 4 bases and 4 bases, in that order; junction bases with no gene match: 6. The CDR3 extends over 15 amino acids. Germline loops: CDR1 LNHDA, CDR2 SQIVND (reference sequence). CDR3 residues: CASSTRQGAGETQYF. CDR3 sequence (DNA): TGTGCCAGTAGTACCCGACAGGGGGCGGGAGAGACCCAGTACTTC.

The V gene is TRBV7-9, the J gene TRBJ1-1, with D perhaps matching TRBD1 (5 bases). Germline V gene sequence: CDR1 SEHNR, CDR2 FQNEAQ (reference sequence). The CDR3 is made up of 16 amino acids. V was shortened by 1 base and J by 1 base, with 13 bases between the two germline ends. The CDR3 spells CASSLEWGYQNTEAFF. CDR3 in DNA: TGTGCCAGCAGCTTAGAATGGGGCTACCAGAACACTGAAGCTTTCTTT.

The chain combines TRBV29-1 with TRBJ2-7; tentative D call: TRBD1 (5 bases). The germline V gene encodes CDR1 SQVTM and CDR2 ANQGSEA. The CDR3 totals 13 residues. V gave up 5 bases and J gave up 2 bases, with 13 bases separating them. The CDR3 loop is CSVRGLNTYEQYF. CDR3 DNA sequence: TGCAGCGTTAGGGGTCTGAATACCTACGAGCAGTACTTC.

The rearrangement joins TRBV7-2 to TRBJ2-6, with TRBD2 as a possible D gene (6 bases). The CDR3 covers 17 residues. Between the trimmed V and J ends, which lost 5 bases and 0 bases, there was a span of 14 bases. Germline CDR1 is SGHTA and CDR2 is FQGNSA. Here the CDR3 reads CASSIQGGVSGANVLTF. CDR3 DNA sequence: TGTGCCAGCAGCATCCAAGGAGGGGTCTCTGGGGCCAACGTCCTGACTTTC.

This sequence joins TRBV7-9 and TRBJ1-5; weak D call: TRBD1 (6 bases). Per the germline V gene, CDR1 is SEHNR and CDR2 is FQNEAQ (reference sequence). Trimming stripped 2 bases from V and 7 bases from J, with 9 bases between. The CDR3 runs 13 residues. This chain's CDR3 is CASSLSGVQPQHF. In DNA, the CDR3 is TGTGCCAGCAGCTTATCAGGGGTACAGCCCCAGCATTTT. The full variable domain, its missing parts supplied by reference TRBV7-9 and TRBJ1-5, is DTGVSQNPRHKITKRGQNVTFRCDPISEHNRLYWYRQTLGQGPEFLTYFQNEAQLEKSRLLSDRFSAERPKGSFSTLEIQRTEQGDSAMYLCASSLSGVQPQHFGDGTRLSIL.

The CDR3 DNA follows: TGTGCCAGCTCGCCCAACAGGGAGACTAATGAAAAACTGTTTTTT. Residues: CASSPNRETNEKLFF. The rearrangement uses TRBV18 and TRBJ1-4; tentatively, D is TRBD1 (6 bases). CDR3 size: 15 residues. V was clipped by 6 bases and J by 2 bases, with 13 bases between them. Germline CDR1 and CDR2: KGHSH and LQKENI. Full variable domain (remainder filled in from reference TRBV18 and TRBJ1-4): NAGVMQNPRHLVRRRGQEARLRCSPMKGHSHVYWYRQLPEEGLKFMVYLQKENIIDESGMPKERFSAEFPKEGPSILRIQQVVRGDSAAYFCASSPNRETNEKLFFGSGTQLSVL.

V is TRBV2 and J is TRBJ2-2; D possibly corresponds to TRBD1 (7 bases). Per germline, CDR1 SNHLY and CDR2 FYNNEI. V shed 4 bases and J shed 4 bases, with 13 bases lying between them. CDR3 length equals 15 residues. CDR3 protein: CASSAAGGFTGELFF. The CDR3 nucleotides read TGTGCCAGCAGTGCGGCAGGGGGGTTCACCGGGGAGCTGTTTTTT.

J is TRBJ2-3 and V is TRBV2, with D perhaps matching TRBD1 (6 bases). The CDR3 length is 12 residues. V shed 8 bases and J shed 0 bases, with 6 bases lying between them. The germline CDR1 and CDR2 sequences are SNHLY and FYNNEI. CDR3 in DNA: TGTGCCAGCGGACAGAGCACAGATACGCAGTATTTT. Translated: CASGQSTDTQYF.

The rearrangement joins TRBV4-3 to TRBJ2-1; D remains unclear. Germline V gene sequence: CDR1 LGHNA, CDR2 YSLEER. V was shortened by 11 bases and J by 0 bases, with 17 bases between the two germline ends. This CDR3 region has 15 residues. The CDR3 loop reads CAGDNAFASYNEQFF. CDR3 in DNA: TGCGCCGGAGATAATGCGTTCGCCTCCTACAATGAGCAGTTCTTC.

V gene TRBV7-9 combines with J gene TRBJ1-5; possible D gene TRBD1, 5 bases. Trimming cost V 1 base and J 4 bases, with 5 bases left between them. The CDR3 is made up of 13 amino acids. The germline gives CDR1 SEHNR, CDR2 FQNEAQ (reference sequence). The CDR3 DNA reads as TGTGCCAGCAGCTTAGGGACAAATCAGCCCCAGCATTTT. This sequence encodes CASSLGTNQPQHF. Filled out from reference TRBV7-9 and TRBJ1-5, the complete variable domain reads DTGVSQNPRHKITKRGQNVTFRCDPISEHNRLYWYRQTLGQGPEFLTYFQNEAQLEKSRLLSDRFSAERPKGSFSTLEIQRTEQGDSAMYLCASSLGTNQPQHFGDGTRLSIL.

V usage is TRBV18 and J usage is TRBJ1-5, with 7 bases identical to TRBD1. Losses at the gene ends were 6 bases for V and 7 bases for J; bases not matched to a gene: 15. The CDR3 sequence is 16 residues long. Germline V lookup: CDR1 KGHSH, CDR2 LQKENI. The CDR3: CASSTELTGFGQPQHF. DNA for the CDR3: TGTGCCAGCTCCACCGAGTTGACAGGGTTTGGACAGCCCCAGCATTTT.

This clone was detected a few times. J is TRBJ2-2 and V is TRBV14, with D tentatively TRBD2 (5 bases). The germline gives CDR1 SGHDN, CDR2 FVKESK. The CDR3 is 17 residues long. V gave up 0 bases and J gave up 2 bases, with 13 bases separating them. CDR3 region: CASSQDLGGLNTGELFF. The CDR3 nucleotides are TGTGCCAGCAGCCAAGATCTCGGAGGACTCAACACCGGGGAGCTGTTTTTT. Based on the CDR3 plus reference TRBV14 and TRBJ2-2, the full variable domain is EAGVTQFPSHSVIEKGQTVTLRCDPISGHDNLYWYRRVMGKEIKFLLHFVKESKQDESGMPNNRFLAERTGGTYSTLKVQPAELEDSGVYFCASSQDLGGLNTGELFFGEGSRLTVL.

This clone was picked up one time. The CDR3 region has the DNA TGTGCCAGCAGTAATTTTCGCCAGGCCAACACTGAAGCTTTCTTT. Translated, it gives CASSNFRQANTEAFF. This chain links TRBV27 with TRBJ1-1; no firm D call. This CDR3 region has 15 residues. V lost 5 bases to trimming and J lost 2 bases, with 15 bases between them. From germline, CDR1 is MNHEY and CDR2 SMNVEV (reference sequence).